This T cell receptor beta chain was retrieved from a study of blood T cells in healthy people across ages. Study outcomes and limitations: PBMCs left unsorted prevented a conclusive naive versus antigen-experienced comparison.

The CDR3 totals 15 residues. Germline assignment: CDR1 KGHDR and CDR2 SFDVKD. V lost 3 bases, J lost 4 bases, and 13 bases lay in between. PCR was performed a second time for about 6 to 12 cycles using a sample-barcoded 5' primer and a J-beta primer mix. Each cDNA molecule was tagged by a template-switch adaptor that had 12 random nucleotides. TCRdb called the 5' RACE reads again in MiXCR, with one record for every CDR3 protein. Of 850,000 to 1,300,000 distinct CDR3 sequences detected, less than 50% appear once; the ten largest clones hold approximately 20%. The study drew donors from healthy Caucasian individuals in Russia aged about 6 to 90. This clonotype came up a few times. The antigen is unknown.

The chain combines TRBV24-1 with TRBJ2-3; D might be TRBD1 (5 bases). The sequenced sample consisted of blood. The receptor was derived from a woman aged 55-70 years in good health. CDR3 amino acids: CATSDPDSLPDTQYF. In DNA form, the CDR3 reads TGTGCCACCAGTGATCCCGACAGCTTACCAGATACGCAGTATTTT.